These T cell receptor beta chains were read from a single sample in a study of Graves' ophthalmopathy and Graves' hyperthyroidism. MiXCR was run by TCRdb on the multiplex PCR reads, yielding one entry per CDR3 protein. This sample carries hundreds of thousands of distinct CDR3 sequences, 20% to 25% of them seen once, and the ten largest clones take approximately 7%. The sequenced sample consisted of peripheral blood. The receptors come from a woman aged 18-29 years with stable Graves' hyperthyroidism. Some clones in this sample may be carry-over from other donors' samples. The conserved cysteine and the conserved F or W are not part of the CDR3 here. The order of the fields is V gene, J gene, CDR3 protein.

V: TRBV2
J: TRBJ1-1
CDR3: ASSASLTTNQGARTEAF

V: TRBV4-1
J: TRBJ1-1
CDR3: ASSQGTGAVVTEAF

V: TRBV7-2
J: TRBJ1-1
CDR3: ASSFMIGGREAC

V: TRBV6-1
J: TRBJ1-6
CDR3: ASSVAGGNSPLH

V: TRBV12-3/TRBV12-4
J: TRBJ1-2
CDR3: ASRTPWWPYGYT

V: TRBV28
J: TRBJ1-2
CDR3: ASSLAVLYGYT

V: TRBV6-1
J: TRBJ2-6
CDR3: ASSELGSGANVLT

V: TRBV6-1
J: TRBJ1-5
CDR3: ASSEAGGTQPQH

V: TRBV7-9
J: TRBJ2-7
CDR3: ASSLQGRGSYEQY

V: TRBV5-1
J: TRBJ2-5
CDR3: ASSFAFGQETQY

V: TRBV12-3/TRBV12-4
J: TRBJ1-3
CDR3: ASSSQGRPSGNTIY

V: TRBV20-1
J: TRBJ2-5
CDR3: SARPGQGDQTQY

V: TRBV7-2
J: TRBJ1-1
CDR3: ASSSRTGSGTEAF

V: TRBV12-3/TRBV12-4
J: TRBJ1-2
CDR3: ASSPQVVGIYGYT

V: TRBV6-2/TRBV6-3
J: TRBJ1-1
CDR3: ASSSRAGGVGTEAF

V: TRBV6-1
J: TRBJ1-5
CDR3: ASSEEAFGQWYLPQH

V: TRBV15
J: TRBJ2-2
CDR3: ATSTRRGGWGSIAGELF

V: TRBV2
J: TRBJ1-1
CDR3: AMKGQGIEAF

V: TRBV29-1
J: TRBJ1-1
CDR3: SGEGVQAETF

V: TRBV6-1
J: TRBJ1-5
CDR3: ASSEVGGRDQPQH

V: TRBV6-5
J: TRBJ1-2
CDR3: ASSSETGGDYGYT

V: TRBV29-1
J: TRBJ2-7
CDR3: SVEVQGGNEQY

V: TRBV12-3/TRBV12-4
J: TRBJ1-6
CDR3: ASSSLSRDRHLSPLH

V: TRBV20-1
J: TRBJ2-2
CDR3: SAHMRGRLGGELF

V: TRBV15
J: TRBJ1-6
CDR3: ATSRANSPLH

V: TRBV6-1
J: TRBJ2-7
CDR3: ASRETGESLEQY

V: TRBV6-5
J: TRBJ1-1
CDR3: ASSYFVRGTEAF

V: TRBV30
J: TRBJ2-4
CDR3: AWSVQDVQY

V: TRBV6-2/TRBV6-3
J: TRBJ1-3
CDR3: ASSYSVGGNTIY

V: TRBV11-1
J: TRBJ2-2
CDR3: ASSLDRHTGELF

V: TRBV27
J: TRBJ2-7
CDR3: ASSLSGPLTYEQY

V: TRBV19
J: TRBJ2-7
CDR3: ASSTYLGPYEQY